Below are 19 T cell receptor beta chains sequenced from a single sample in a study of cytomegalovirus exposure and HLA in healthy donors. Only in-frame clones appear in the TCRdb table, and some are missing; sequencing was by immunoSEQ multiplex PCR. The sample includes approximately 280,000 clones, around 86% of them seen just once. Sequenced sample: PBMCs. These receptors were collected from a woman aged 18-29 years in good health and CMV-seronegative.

CDR3: CASRRTPGWVQETQYF. The CDR3 DNA reads TGTGCCAGCCGACGCACCCCAGGGTGGGTACAAGAGACCCAGTACTTC. The chain uses TRBV6-6 and TRBJ2-5, with a possible D match to TRBD1 (5 bases). The CDR3 spans 16 residues. V gave up 8 bases and J gave up 2 bases, with 21 bases separating them. Looked up from germline, CDR1 is MNHNY and CDR2 is SVGAGI (reference sequence).

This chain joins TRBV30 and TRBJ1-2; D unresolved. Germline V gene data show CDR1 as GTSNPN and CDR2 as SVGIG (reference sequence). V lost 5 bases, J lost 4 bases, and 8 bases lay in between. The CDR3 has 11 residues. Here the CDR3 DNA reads TGTGCCTGGGCGCTTTCCTATGGCTACACCTTC. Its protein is CAWALSYGYTF. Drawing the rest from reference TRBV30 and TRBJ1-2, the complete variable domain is SQTIHQWPATLVQPVGSPLSLECTVEGTSNPNLYWYRQAAGRGLQLLFYSVGIGQISSEVPQNLSASRPQDRQFILSSKKLLLSDSGFYLCAWALSYGYTFGSGTRLTVV.

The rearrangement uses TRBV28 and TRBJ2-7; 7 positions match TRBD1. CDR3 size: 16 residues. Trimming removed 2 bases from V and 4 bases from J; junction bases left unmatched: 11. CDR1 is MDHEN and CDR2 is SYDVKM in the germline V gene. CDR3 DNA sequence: TGTGCCAGCAGTTTAGAGTACCGGGACAGAAGTTACGAGCAGTACTTC. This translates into CASSLEYRDRSYEQYF.

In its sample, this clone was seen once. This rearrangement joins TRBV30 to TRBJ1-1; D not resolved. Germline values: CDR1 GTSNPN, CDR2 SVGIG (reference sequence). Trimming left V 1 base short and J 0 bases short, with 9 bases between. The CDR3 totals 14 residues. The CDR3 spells CAWSGRIMNTEAFF. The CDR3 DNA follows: TGTGCCTGGAGTGGGCGGATCATGAACACTGAAGCTTTCTTT.

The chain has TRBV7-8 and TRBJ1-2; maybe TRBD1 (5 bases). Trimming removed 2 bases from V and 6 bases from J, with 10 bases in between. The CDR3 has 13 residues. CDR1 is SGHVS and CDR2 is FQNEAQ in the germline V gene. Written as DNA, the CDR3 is TGTGCCAGCAGCTTACAAGGGGTGAATGGCTACACCTTC. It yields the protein CASSLQGVNGYTF.

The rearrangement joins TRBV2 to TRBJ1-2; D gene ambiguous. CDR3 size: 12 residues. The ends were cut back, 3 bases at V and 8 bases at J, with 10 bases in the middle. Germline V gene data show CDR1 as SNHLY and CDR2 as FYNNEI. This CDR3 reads CASSDSTRGYTF. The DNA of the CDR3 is TGTGCCAGCAGTGACTCGACGCGGGGCTACACCTTC.

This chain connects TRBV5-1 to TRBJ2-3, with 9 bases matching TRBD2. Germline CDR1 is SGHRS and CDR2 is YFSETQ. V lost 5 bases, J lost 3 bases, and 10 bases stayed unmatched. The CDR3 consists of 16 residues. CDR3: CASSVEYSGSTDTQYF. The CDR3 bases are TGCGCCAGCAGTGTGGAGTATAGCGGGAGTACAGATACGCAGTATTTT.

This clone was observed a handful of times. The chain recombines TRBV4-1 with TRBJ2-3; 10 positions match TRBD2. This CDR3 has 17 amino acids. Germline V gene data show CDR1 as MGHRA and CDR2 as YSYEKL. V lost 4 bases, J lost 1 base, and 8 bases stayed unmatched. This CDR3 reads CASSPYRTSGGTDTQYF. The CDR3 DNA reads TGCGCCAGCAGCCCCTATAGGACTAGCGGAGGCACAGATACGCAGTATTTT.

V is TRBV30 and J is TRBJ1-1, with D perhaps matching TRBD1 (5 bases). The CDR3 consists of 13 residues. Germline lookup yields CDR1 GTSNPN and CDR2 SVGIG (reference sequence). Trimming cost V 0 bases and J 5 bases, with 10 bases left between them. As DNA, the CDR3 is TGTGCCTGGAGTGTATTCGGGGGGACTGAAGCTTTCTTT. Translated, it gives CAWSVFGGTEAFF.

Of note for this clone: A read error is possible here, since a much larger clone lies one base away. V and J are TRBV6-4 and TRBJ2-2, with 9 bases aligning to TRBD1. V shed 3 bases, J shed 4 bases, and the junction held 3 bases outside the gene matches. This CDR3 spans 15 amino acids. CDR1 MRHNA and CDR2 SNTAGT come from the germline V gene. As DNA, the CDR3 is TGTGCCAGCAGTGAGGGACAGGGATCCACCGGGGAGCTGTTTTTT. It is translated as CASSEGQGSTGELFF.

CDR3 sequence: CASSQAPQGSGNTIYF. For the CDR3, the DNA is TGCGCCAGCAGCCAAGCTCCACAGGGGAGTGGAAACACCATATATTTT. The rearrangement links TRBV4-3 to TRBJ1-3, with 7 bases matching TRBD1. This CDR3 spans 16 amino acids. Looked up from germline, CDR1 is LGHNA and CDR2 is YSLEER. Unmatched junction bases numbered 6, after V lost 1 base and J lost 3 bases.

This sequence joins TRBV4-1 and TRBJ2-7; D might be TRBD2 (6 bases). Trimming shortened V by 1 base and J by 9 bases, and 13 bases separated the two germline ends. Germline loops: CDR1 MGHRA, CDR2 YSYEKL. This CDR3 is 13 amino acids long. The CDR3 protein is CASSQGVADGQYF. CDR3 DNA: TGCGCCAGCAGCCAAGGGGTAGCGGATGGGCAGTACTTC.

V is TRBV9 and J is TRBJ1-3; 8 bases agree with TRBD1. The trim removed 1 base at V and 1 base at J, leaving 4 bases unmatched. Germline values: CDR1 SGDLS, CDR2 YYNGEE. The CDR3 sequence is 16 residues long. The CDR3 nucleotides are TGTGCCAGCAGCGTACTAGGACAGGGATCTGGAAACACCATATATTTT. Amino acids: CASSVLGQGSGNTIYF.

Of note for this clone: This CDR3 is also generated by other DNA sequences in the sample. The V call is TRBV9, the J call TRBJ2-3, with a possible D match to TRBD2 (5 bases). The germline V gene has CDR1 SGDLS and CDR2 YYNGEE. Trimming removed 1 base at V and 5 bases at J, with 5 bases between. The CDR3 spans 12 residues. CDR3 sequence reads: CASSVRGDTQYF. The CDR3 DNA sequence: TGTGCCAGCAGCGTACGGGGAGATACGCAGTATTTT.

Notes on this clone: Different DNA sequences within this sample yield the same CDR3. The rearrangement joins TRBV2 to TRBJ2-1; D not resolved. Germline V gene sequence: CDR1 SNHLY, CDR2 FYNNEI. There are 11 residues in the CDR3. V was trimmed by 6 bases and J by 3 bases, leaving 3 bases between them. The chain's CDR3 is CASSYYNEQFF. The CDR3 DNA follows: TGTGCCAGCAGCTACTACAATGAGCAGTTCTTC.

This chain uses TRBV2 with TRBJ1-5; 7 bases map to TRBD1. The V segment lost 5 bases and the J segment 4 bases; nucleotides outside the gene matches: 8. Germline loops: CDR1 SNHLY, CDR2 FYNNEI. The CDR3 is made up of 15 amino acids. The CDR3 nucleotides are TGTGCCAGCAGTATAGGACAGGCGGGGAATCAGCCCCAGCATTTT. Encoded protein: CASSIGQAGNQPQHF.

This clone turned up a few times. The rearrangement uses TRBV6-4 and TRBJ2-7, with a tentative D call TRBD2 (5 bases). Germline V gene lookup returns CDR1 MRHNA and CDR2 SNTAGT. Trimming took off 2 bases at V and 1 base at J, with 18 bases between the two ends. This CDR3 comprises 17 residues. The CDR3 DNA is TGTGCCAGCAGTGACCCCAAGGCCGTCCGGGGTTCCTACGAGCAGTACTTC. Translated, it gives CASSDPKAVRGSYEQYF.

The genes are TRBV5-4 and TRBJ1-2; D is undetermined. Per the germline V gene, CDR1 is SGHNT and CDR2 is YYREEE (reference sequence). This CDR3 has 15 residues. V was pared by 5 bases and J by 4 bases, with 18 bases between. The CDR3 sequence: CASRVGVVFPYGYTF. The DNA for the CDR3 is TGTGCCAGCAGAGTCGGGGTAGTATTCCCCTATGGCTACACCTTC.

CDR3 in amino acids: CASSARTASYEQYF. The CDR3 DNA reads TGTGCCAGCAGCGCCCGGACAGCCTCCTACGAGCAGTACTTC. The chain recombines TRBV7-9 with TRBJ2-7, with a tentative D call TRBD1 (6 bases). This CDR3 contains 14 residues. Germline V lookup: CDR1 SEHNR, CDR2 FQNEAQ (reference sequence). V was trimmed by 5 bases and J by 0 bases, leaving 11 bases between them.